A single T cell receptor (beta chain) is shown here with its context. These data come from a study of blood T cell repertoires in COVID-19. About the study: The United States, Italy and Spain were the sources of the acute and convalescent COVID-19 samples. The analysed material was cDNA or gDNA that came from T cells, B-cell-depleted T cells, or PBMCs.

This CDR3 region has 16 residues. The V gene lost 2 bases and the J gene lost 0 bases, with 10 bases spanning the gap. Per the germline V gene, CDR1 is MNHNY and CDR2 is SVGAGI (reference sequence). In the authors' workflow: It was from reference gene primer amplification that nucleated cell counts were estimated. The data were produced by immunoSEQ multiplex PCR, yet TCRdb's version contains in-frame clones alone and is incomplete. From that table come the V and J calls and clone size; the DNA was used to work out D and trimming. The sample yields about 200,000 clones, roughly 88% seen once. The origin of this receptor is a man aged 35 to 55 with acute or convalescent COVID-19. The V call is TRBV6-6, the J call TRBJ2-2; D is perhaps TRBD1 (6 bases). The sample comprised peripheral blood. CDR3 DNA: TGTGCCAGCAGTTACATGGGGGCCCCGAACACCGGGGAGCTGTTTTTT. This sequence encodes CASSYMGAPNTGELFF.